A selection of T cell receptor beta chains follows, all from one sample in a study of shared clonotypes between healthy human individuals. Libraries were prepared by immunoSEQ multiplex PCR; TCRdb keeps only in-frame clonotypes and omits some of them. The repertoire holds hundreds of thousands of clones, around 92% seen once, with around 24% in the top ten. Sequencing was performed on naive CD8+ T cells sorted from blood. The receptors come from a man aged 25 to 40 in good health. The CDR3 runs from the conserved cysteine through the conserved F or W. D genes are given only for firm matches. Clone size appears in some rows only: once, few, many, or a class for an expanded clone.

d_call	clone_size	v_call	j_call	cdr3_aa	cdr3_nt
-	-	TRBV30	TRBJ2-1	CAWSALGAEQFF	TGTGCCTGGAGTGCTTTGGGGGCTGAGCAGTTCTTC
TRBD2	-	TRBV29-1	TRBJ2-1	CSVEGGTSGRFDEQFF	TGCAGCGTTGAAGGAGGGACTAGCGGGAGATTCGATGAGCAGTTCTTC
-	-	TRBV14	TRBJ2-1	CASSESGRDPYNEQFF	TGTGCCAGCAGCGAAAGCGGCAGGGATCCCTACAATGAGCAGTTCTTC
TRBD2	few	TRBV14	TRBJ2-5	CASSRGLAGEGETQYF	TGTGCCAGCAGCCGGGGACTAGCGGGAGAGGGGGAGACCCAGTACTTC
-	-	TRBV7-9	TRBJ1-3	CASSRGRTSGNTIYF	TGTGCCAGCAGCCGAGGACGGACCTCTGGAAACACCATATATTTT
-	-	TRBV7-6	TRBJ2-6	CASSLYSGLISGANVLTF	TGTGCCAGCAGCTTATATTCGGGACTGATCTCTGGGGCCAACGTCCTGACTTTC
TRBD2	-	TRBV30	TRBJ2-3	CAWLPIAGTLAFGTDTQYF	TGTGCCTGGCTCCCGATAGCGGGAACCCTTGCATTCGGGACAGATACGCAGTATTTT
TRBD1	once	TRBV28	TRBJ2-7	CASSLRALTGNRVYEQYF	TGTGCCAGCAGTTTACGCGCATTGACAGGGAATAGGGTCTACGAGCAGTACTTC
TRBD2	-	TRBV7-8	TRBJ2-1	CASSLELAGGFTEQFF	TGTGCCAGCAGCTTAGAACTAGCGGGAGGGTTCACTGAGCAGTTCTTC
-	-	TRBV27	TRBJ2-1	CASSPAGYNEQFF	TGTGCCAGCAGTCCGGCGGGCTACAATGAGCAGTTCTTC
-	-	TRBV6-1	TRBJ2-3	CASSEDRYIDTQYF	TGTGCCAGCAGTGAGGACAGATACATAGATACGCAGTATTTT
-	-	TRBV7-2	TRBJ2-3	CASSFRLGTDTQYF	TGTGCCAGCAGCTTCCGACTAGGAACAGATACGCAGTATTTT
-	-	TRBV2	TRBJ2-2	CASIRAPNTGELFF	TGTGCCAGCATTAGAGCCCCGAACACCGGGGAGCTGTTTTTT
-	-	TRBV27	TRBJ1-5	CASSLMVTDQPQHF	TGTGCCAGCAGTTTAATGGTCACGGATCAGCCCCAGCATTTT
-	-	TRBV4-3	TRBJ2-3	CASSPADTQYF	TGCGCCAGCTCCCCGGCAGATACGCAGTATTTT
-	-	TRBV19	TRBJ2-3	CASSLSAGGHTDTQYF	TGTGCCAGTAGTCTCTCGGCAGGTGGGCACACAGATACGCAGTATTTT
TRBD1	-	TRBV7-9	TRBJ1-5	CASSSGQGPGKPQHF	TGTGCCAGCAGTTCGGGACAGGGGCCGGGGAAGCCCCAGCATTTT
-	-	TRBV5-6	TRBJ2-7	CASSSGTPYYEQYF	TGTGCCAGCAGCTCCGGGACCCCCTACTACGAGCAGTACTTC
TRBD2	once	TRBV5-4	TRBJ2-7	CASSSRDSGTSGSYEQYF	TGTGCCAGCAGCTCTAGAGATTCCGGGACTAGCGGGAGTTACGAGCAGTACTTC
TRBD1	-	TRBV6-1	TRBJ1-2	CASSGTGTDYGYTF	TGTGCCAGCAGTGGTACCGGGACAGACTATGGCTACACCTTC
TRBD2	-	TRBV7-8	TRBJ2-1	CASSLPLAGVGNEQFF	TGTGCCAGCAGCTTACCTTTAGCGGGAGTTGGAAATGAGCAGTTCTTC
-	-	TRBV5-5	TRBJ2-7	CASSLDASASYEQYF	TGTGCCAGCAGCTTGGACGCCAGCGCGTCCTACGAGCAGTACTTC
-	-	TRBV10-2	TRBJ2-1	CASSVGLNEQFF	TGCGCCAGCAGTGTAGGGCTCAATGAGCAGTTCTTC
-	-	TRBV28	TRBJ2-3	CASSDYSSTDTQYF	TGTGCCAGCTCGGACTACTCTAGCACAGATACGCAGTATTTT
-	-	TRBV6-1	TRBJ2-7	CASSEGAAPRGGQYF	TGTGCCAGCAGTGAAGGGGCAGCACCACGGGGCGGGCAGTACTTC
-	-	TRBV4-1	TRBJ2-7	CASSQDPGHSYEQYF	TGCGCCAGCAGCCAAGATCCCGGACACTCCTACGAGCAGTACTTC